This record covers a single TCR beta chain. The sorted conventional CD4+ T cells were CD25-low and CD127-high, with genomic DNA sequenced. Assay: immunoSEQ multiplex PCR; the TCRdb copy retains only in-frame clones and omits some. The sample gives approximately 48,000 clones, 80% to 90% of which show up once; about 0.54% is in the top ten. This sample is part of a study of regulatory and conventional T cells in RAG deficiency. A further study also used this sample, focusing on regulatory T cells. This second report adds: The primer mix had 52 TRBV and 13 TRBJ primers.

The sequence was obtained from a human donor in good health. Source material: CD4+ effector T cells sorted from blood.

CDR3 sequence (DNA): TGTGCCAGCAGTGCTAGGATGACAGGGCGGAACGAGCAGTACTTC. Encoded protein: CASSARMTGRNEQYF. The rearrangement uses TRBV6-1 and TRBJ2-7; TRBD1 agrees at 7 bases. Per the germline V gene, CDR1 is MNHNS and CDR2 is SASEGT. This CDR3 region has 15 residues. V gave up 4 bases and J gave up 5 bases; unmatched junction bases: 11.